The present TCR beta chain was sequenced within a study of T cell clonotyping in hematopoietic cell transplantation. Time point noted: recipient sample about 28 days before transplant, after cytoreduction. The CDR3 is 14 amino acids. Trimming took 1 base from V and 1 from J, leaving 7 bases between them. Germline CDR1 LGHNA, CDR2 YNFKEQ. Data came from immunoSEQ multiplex PCR; TCRdb stores just in-frame clones and leaves some out. The profile covers roughly 28,000 clones, with about 93% appearing a single time and approximately 2.2% taken by the ten largest. The sample here was peripheral blood mononuclear cells, taken before stem cell transplant. The TCR was taken from a man aged 50-60 years with acute myeloid leukemia. Some clones in this sample may be carry-over from other donors' samples. This chain connects TRBV4-2 to TRBJ2-5, with unresolved D. CDR3 nucleotides: TGTGCCAGCAGCCAAGGGGCAACCCAAGAGACCCAGTACTTC. Encoded protein: CASSQGATQETQYF.